This T cell receptor (beta chain) was identified during a study of Graves' ophthalmopathy and Graves' hyperthyroidism. Findings and limits, study-wide: Stable hyperthyroidism and ophthalmopathy were told apart by a 13-signature model, which achieved about 90% sensitivity and nearly 84% specificity. Most expanded thyroid clonotypes above 0.001 frequency also appeared in blood.

This clonotype was counted many times. The antigen remains unidentified. Its ends do not fully match the called genes, so a read error is possible. Donors with ophthalmopathy: moderate-to-severe activity, CAS ≥3, NOSPECS ≥4, duration under 3 months. Diagnoses were established from clinical symptoms, serum thyroxine, TRAb, thyroid ultrasound and orbital computed tomography. TCR beta CDR3 regions were amplified from RNA transcripts. The workflow started with a first-round RT-PCR run with HTBI primers and then moved on to a second-round multiplex PCR. From the multiplex PCR reads, TCRdb called clonotypes with MiXCR, one entry per CDR3 protein. The sample includes 740,000 or so distinct CDR3 sequences, 40% of them seen just once. The V gene's germline CDR1 is SSHAT and CDR2 FNYEAQ (reference sequence). The CDR3 is made up of 13 amino acids.

Material: peripheral blood. The genes are TRBV7-7 and TRBJ2-5; perhaps TRBD2 as D (6 bases). The receptor comes from an adult man with Graves' ophthalmopathy. CDR3 bases: TGTGCTAGCAGCTCGTATGGGGGGGAGACCCAGTACTTC. Protein sequence: CASSSYGGETQYF.